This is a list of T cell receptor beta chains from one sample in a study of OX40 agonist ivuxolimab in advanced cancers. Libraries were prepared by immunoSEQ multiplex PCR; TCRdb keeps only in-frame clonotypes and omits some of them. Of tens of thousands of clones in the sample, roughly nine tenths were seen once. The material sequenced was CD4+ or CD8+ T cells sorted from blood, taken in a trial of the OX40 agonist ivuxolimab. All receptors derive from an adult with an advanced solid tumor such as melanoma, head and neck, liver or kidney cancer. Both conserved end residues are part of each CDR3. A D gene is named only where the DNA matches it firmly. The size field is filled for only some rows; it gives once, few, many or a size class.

CDR3: CASSFSGAVRRYEQYF
DNA: TGTGCCAGCAGTTTCTCCGGGGCCGTAAGACGCTACGAGCAGTACTTC
size: NA
D: NA
J: TRBJ2-7
V: TRBV27

CDR3: CASSLGTGTNYEQYF
DNA: TGTGCCAGCAGCTTAGGCACCGGGACTAACTACGAGCAGTACTTC
size: NA
D: TRBD2
J: TRBJ2-7
V: TRBV7-9

CDR3: CASSPRTWPSSYNEQFF
DNA: TGTGCCAGTAGTCCGAGGACTTGGCCAAGCTCCTACAATGAGCAGTTCTTC
size: NA
D: NA
J: TRBJ2-1
V: TRBV19

CDR3: CASCPGHRTDTQYF
DNA: TGTGCCAGCTGTCCGGGACACCGCACAGATACGCAGTATTTT
size: once
D: NA
J: TRBJ2-3
V: TRBV5-6

CDR3: CASSSENGLADEQFF
DNA: TGTGCCAGCAGCTCTGAAAACGGGCTAGCCGATGAGCAGTTCTTC
size: NA
D: NA
J: TRBJ2-1
V: TRBV5-4

CDR3: CASSQELAGATDTQYF
DNA: TGCGCCAGCAGCCAGGAACTAGCGGGGGCCACAGATACGCAGTATTTT
size: NA
D: TRBD2
J: TRBJ2-3
V: TRBV4-1

CDR3: CAIRDSQEAFF
DNA: TGTGCCATCAGGGACAGTCAAGAAGCTTTCTTT
size: NA
D: NA
J: TRBJ1-1
V: TRBV10-3

CDR3: CASSPGAGSTDTQYF
DNA: TGTGCCAGCAGCCCGGGGGCCGGGAGCACAGATACGCAGTATTTT
size: NA
D: NA
J: TRBJ2-3
V: TRBV11-2

CDR3: CASSSGRTTGEQYF
DNA: TGTGCCAGCAGTAGTGGCAGAACGACAGGCGAGCAGTACTTC
size: NA
D: NA
J: TRBJ2-7
V: TRBV27

CDR3: CASSSGADSYNEQFF
DNA: TGTGCCAGCAGCTCTGGAGCGGACTCCTACAATGAGCAGTTCTTC
size: NA
D: NA
J: TRBJ2-1
V: TRBV7-9

CDR3: CASGPTGTENQPQHF
DNA: TGTGCCAGCGGACCTACCGGGACAGAAAATCAGCCCCAGCATTTT
size: NA
D: TRBD1
J: TRBJ1-5
V: TRBV7-9

CDR3: CASRHRMNTEAFF
DNA: TGTGCCAGCAGACACAGGATGAACACTGAAGCTTTCTTT
size: few
D: NA
J: TRBJ1-1
V: TRBV2

CDR3: CASRWQAGELFF
DNA: TGTGCCAGCAGGTGGCAAGCCGGGGAGCTGTTTTTT
size: NA
D: NA
J: TRBJ2-2
V: TRBV7-9

CDR3: CASSEPYRTGNTEAFF
DNA: TGTGCCAGCAGCGAGCCCTACCGGACAGGGAACACTGAAGCTTTCTTT
size: NA
D: TRBD1
J: TRBJ1-1
V: TRBV9

CDR3: CASSLGQTGELFF
DNA: TGTGCCAGCAGCTTAGGGCAGACCGGGGAGCTGTTTTTT
size: NA
D: NA
J: TRBJ2-2
V: TRBV7-2

CDR3: CASSVAEGTEQYF
DNA: TGTGCCAGCAGCGTAGCGGAAGGCACCGAGCAGTACTTC
size: NA
D: NA
J: TRBJ2-7
V: TRBV9

CDR3: CASSPTGRYNSPLHF
DNA: TGTGCCAGCAGCCCAACGGGACGGTATAATTCACCCCTCCACTTT
size: NA
D: NA
J: TRBJ1-6
V: TRBV7-8

CDR3: CASSAGSGSTADTQYF
DNA: TGTGCCAGCAGCGCGGGAAGCGGGAGCACCGCAGATACGCAGTATTTT
size: NA
D: TRBD2
J: TRBJ2-3
V: TRBV9

CDR3: CASSLFLNQPQHF
DNA: TGTGCCAGCAGCTTATTCCTGAATCAGCCCCAGCATTTT
size: NA
D: NA
J: TRBJ1-5
V: TRBV7-6

CDR3: CASSMTDNSYEQYF
DNA: TGTGCCAGCAGTATGACAGATAACTCCTACGAGCAGTACTTC
size: once
D: NA
J: TRBJ2-7
V: TRBV28

CDR3: CASSPTATYEQYF
DNA: TGTGCCAGCAGCCCGACAGCAACCTACGAGCAGTACTTC
size: NA
D: NA
J: TRBJ2-7
V: TRBV7-9

CDR3: CASSEARGGNYGYTF
DNA: TGTGCCAGCAGTGAAGCCCGGGGGGGGAACTATGGCTACACCTTC
size: NA
D: NA
J: TRBJ1-2
V: TRBV6-1

CDR3: CASSQTLTPRQGYTF
DNA: TGCGCCAGCAGCCAAACCTTAACCCCCCGGCAGGGCTACACCTTC
size: once
D: NA
J: TRBJ1-2
V: TRBV4-1

CDR3: CASSPYSGGPRNEQFF
DNA: TGTGCCAGCAGTCCCTACTCGGGAGGGCCAAGGAATGAGCAGTTCTTC
size: NA
D: TRBD2
J: TRBJ2-1
V: TRBV28

CDR3: CASRLHIGGLQETQYF
DNA: TGTGCCAGCAGATTACACATAGGCGGACTACAAGAGACCCAGTACTTC
size: NA
D: NA
J: TRBJ2-5
V: TRBV7-8

CDR3: CASSLSLARGQYF
DNA: TGTGCCAGCAGTTTATCATTGGCTCGGGGGCAGTATTTT
size: NA
D: NA
J: TRBJ2-3
V: TRBV27

CDR3: CASSLSLAGGLTDTQYF
DNA: TGTGCCAGCAGTTTATCCCTAGCGGGAGGTTTAACAGATACGCAGTATTTT
size: NA
D: TRBD2
J: TRBJ2-3
V: TRBV28

CDR3: CASSLDRDTEAFF
DNA: TGTGCCAGCAGTTTAGACAGAGACACTGAAGCTTTCTTT
size: NA
D: NA
J: TRBJ1-1
V: TRBV27

CDR3: CASSFGGPGELFF
DNA: TGTGCCAGCAGCTTCGGGGGCCCCGGGGAGCTGTTTTTT
size: once
D: NA
J: TRBJ2-2
V: TRBV5-4

CDR3: CASSQSTGNLVAFF
DNA: TGTGCCAGCAGCCAATCCACAGGGAATCTTGTGGCTTTCTTT
size: NA
D: NA
J: TRBJ1-1
V: TRBV9

CDR3: CASSEVGQGASYGELFF
DNA: TGTGCCAGCAGTGAAGTCGGACAGGGGGCTAGTTACGGGGAGCTGTTTTTT
size: NA
D: TRBD1
J: TRBJ2-2
V: TRBV6-1

CDR3: CASSAGTRGTGQFF
DNA: TGCGCCAGCAGTGCCGGGACTAGAGGTACGGGGCAGTTCTTC
size: once
D: TRBD2
J: TRBJ2-1
V: TRBV10-1

CDR3: CASSLVPGTPSGGYTF
DNA: TGTGCCAGCAGCTTAGTCCCCGGGACACCTTCGGGTGGCTACACCTTC
size: NA
D: NA
J: TRBJ1-2
V: TRBV11-2

CDR3: CASSLRTGPNTGELFF
DNA: TGTGCCAGCAGCTTGCGAACGGGCCCAAACACCGGGGAGCTGTTTTTT
size: NA
D: NA
J: TRBJ2-2
V: TRBV7-6

CDR3: CASRDWAGAGELFF
DNA: TGTGCCAGCAGGGATTGGGCCGGAGCCGGGGAGCTGTTTTTT
size: NA
D: NA
J: TRBJ2-2
V: TRBV27

CDR3: CASRSSELLPYEQYF
DNA: TGTGCCAGCCGCTCGAGTGAATTACTCCCCTACGAGCAGTACTTC
size: NA
D: NA
J: TRBJ2-7
V: TRBV6-6

CDR3: CASSVGGIPETQYF
DNA: TGTGCCAGCAGCGTAGGTGGGATTCCAGAGACCCAGTACTTC
size: NA
D: NA
J: TRBJ2-5
V: TRBV9

CDR3: CAWTPLPPNTEAFF
DNA: TGTGCCTGGACCCCCCTACCCCCGAACACTGAAGCTTTCTTT
size: few
D: NA
J: TRBJ1-1
V: TRBV30

CDR3: CASSQEGSAPYEQYF
DNA: TGCGCCAGCAGCCAAGAAGGGTCAGCACCCTACGAGCAGTACTTC
size: once
D: NA
J: TRBJ2-7
V: TRBV4-1

CDR3: CASSPKQSTNEKLFF
DNA: TGTGCCAGCAGCCCAAAACAATCAACTAATGAAAAACTGTTTTTT
size: once
D: NA
J: TRBJ1-4
V: TRBV5-4

CDR3: CASREGIEAFF
DNA: TGTGCCAGCAGAGAGGGAATTGAAGCTTTCTTT
size: NA
D: NA
J: TRBJ1-1
V: TRBV2

CDR3: CASSSGLAGGDEQYF
DNA: TGTGCCAGCAGTTCGGGACTAGCGGGCGGGGACGAGCAGTACTTC
size: NA
D: TRBD2
J: TRBJ2-7
V: TRBV5-4

CDR3: CATSRAREGQPQHF
DNA: TGTGCCACCAGCAGAGCCAGGGAGGGTCAGCCCCAGCATTTT
size: NA
D: NA
J: TRBJ1-5
V: TRBV15